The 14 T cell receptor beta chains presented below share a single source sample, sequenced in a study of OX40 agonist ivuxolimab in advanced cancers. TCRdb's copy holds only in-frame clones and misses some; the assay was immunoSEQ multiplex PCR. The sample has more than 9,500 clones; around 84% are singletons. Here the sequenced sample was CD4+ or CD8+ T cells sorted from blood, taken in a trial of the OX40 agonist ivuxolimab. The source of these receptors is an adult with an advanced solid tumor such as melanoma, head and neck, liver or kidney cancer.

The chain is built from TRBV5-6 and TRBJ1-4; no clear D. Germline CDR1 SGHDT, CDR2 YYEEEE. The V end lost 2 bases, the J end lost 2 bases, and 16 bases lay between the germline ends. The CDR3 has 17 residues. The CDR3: CASSFLFQAGTNEKLFF. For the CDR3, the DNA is TGTGCCAGCAGCTTCCTTTTTCAGGCTGGGACTAATGAAAAACTGTTTTTT.

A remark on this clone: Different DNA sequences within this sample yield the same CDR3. The CDR3 spells CASSLGTNTEAFF. As DNA, the CDR3 is TGTGCCAGCAGCTTGGGGACGAACACTGAAGCTTTCTTT. The chain is built from TRBV7-6 and TRBJ1-1, with D perhaps matching TRBD1 (5 bases). V gave up 3 bases and J gave up 1 base, with 6 bases separating them. The germline V gene has CDR1 SGHVS and CDR2 FNYEAQ. CDR3 length: 13 amino acids.

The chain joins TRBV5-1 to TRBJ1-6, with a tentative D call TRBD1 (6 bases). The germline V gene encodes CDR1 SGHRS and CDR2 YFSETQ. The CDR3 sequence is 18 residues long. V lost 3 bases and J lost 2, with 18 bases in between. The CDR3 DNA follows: TGCGCCAGCAGCTCCCCCCTACAGGGTGGAACCTATAATTCACCCCTCCACTTT. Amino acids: CASSSPLQGGTYNSPLHF. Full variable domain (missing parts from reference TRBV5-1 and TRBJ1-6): KAGVTQTPRYLIKTRGQQVTLSCSPISGHRSVSWYQQTPGQGLQFLFEYFSETQRNKGNFPGRFSGRQFSNSRSEMNVSTLELGDSALYLCASSSPLQGGTYNSPLHFGNGTRLTVT.

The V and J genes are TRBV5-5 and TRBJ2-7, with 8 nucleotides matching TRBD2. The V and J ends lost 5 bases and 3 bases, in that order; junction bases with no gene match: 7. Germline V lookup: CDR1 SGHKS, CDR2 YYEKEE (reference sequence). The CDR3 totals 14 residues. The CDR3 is CASSRGGTLYEQYF. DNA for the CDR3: TGTGCCAGCAGTCGCGGGGGGACCCTCTACGAGCAGTACTTC.

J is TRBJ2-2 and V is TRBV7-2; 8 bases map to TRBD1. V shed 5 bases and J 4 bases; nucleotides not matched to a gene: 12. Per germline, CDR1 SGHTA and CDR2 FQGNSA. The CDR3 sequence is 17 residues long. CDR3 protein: CASSRARPGQGTGELFF. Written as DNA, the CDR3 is TGTGCCAGCAGCCGAGCCCGCCCCGGACAGGGCACCGGGGAGCTGTTTTTT.

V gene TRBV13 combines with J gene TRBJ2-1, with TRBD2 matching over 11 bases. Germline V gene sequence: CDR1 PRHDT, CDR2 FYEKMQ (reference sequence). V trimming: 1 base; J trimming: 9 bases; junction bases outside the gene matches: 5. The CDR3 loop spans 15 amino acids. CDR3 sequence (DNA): TGTGCCAGCAGCTTAGTACTAGCGGGAGCTGGTGAGCAGTTCTTC. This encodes CASSLVLAGAGEQFF.

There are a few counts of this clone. This CDR3 is CASSIDDLTDTQYF. DNA for the CDR3: TGTGCCAGTAGTATAGATGACCTAACAGATACGCAGTATTTT. The V gene is TRBV19, the J gene TRBJ2-3; D gene uncertain. The CDR3 is made up of 14 amino acids. The germline V gene has CDR1 LNHDA and CDR2 SQIVND (reference sequence). Trimming cost V 0 bases and J 3 bases, with 7 bases left between them. Full variable domain (remainder filled in from reference TRBV19 and TRBJ2-3): DGGITQSPKYLFRKEGQNVTLSCEQNLNHDAMYWYRQDPGQGLRLIYYSQIVNDFQKGDIAEGYSVSREKKESFPLTVTSAQKNPTAFYLCASSIDDLTDTQYFGPGTRLTVL.

CDR3 bases: TGCAGCGTTGAAGATGGGGCTAGCGCCTCCTACGAGCAGTACTTC. It encodes CSVEDGASASYEQYF. This rearrangement joins TRBV29-1 to TRBJ2-7; the D gene is possibly TRBD2 (6 bases). V lost 0 bases and J 0 bases, leaving 12 bases between the germline ends. The germline CDR1 and CDR2 sequences are SQVTM and ANQGSEA. CDR3 length: 15 residues.

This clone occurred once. This CDR3 reads CASSYSGRAADTQYF. CDR3 sequence (DNA): TGTGCCAGCAGTTATAGCGGGAGGGCCGCAGATACGCAGTATTTT. The chain couples TRBV6-6 to TRBJ2-3; TRBD2 agrees at 11 bases. Losses at the gene ends were 3 bases for V and 4 bases for J; bases not matched to a gene: 3. Looked up from germline, CDR1 is MNHNY and CDR2 is SVGAGI (reference sequence). The CDR3 loop spans 15 amino acids.

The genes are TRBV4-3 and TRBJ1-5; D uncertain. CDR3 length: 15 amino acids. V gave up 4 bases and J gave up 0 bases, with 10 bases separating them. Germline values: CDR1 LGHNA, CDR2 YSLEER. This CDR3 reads CASSPNFHSNQPQHF. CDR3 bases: TGCGCCAGCAGCCCAAACTTCCATAGCAATCAGCCCCAGCATTTT.

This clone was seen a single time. CDR3: CASSIRRDEQYF. As DNA, the CDR3 is TGTGCCAGCAGCATCCGTAGAGACGAGCAGTACTTC. The chain is built from TRBV5-6 and TRBJ2-7, with D unresolved. The CDR3 contains 12 residues. The germline gives CDR1 SGHDT, CDR2 YYEEEE. V gave up 4 bases and J gave up 5 bases, with 10 bases separating them.

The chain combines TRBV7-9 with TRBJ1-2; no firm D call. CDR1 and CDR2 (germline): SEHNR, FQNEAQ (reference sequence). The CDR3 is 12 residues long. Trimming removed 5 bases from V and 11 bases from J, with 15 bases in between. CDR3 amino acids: CASSPDQAAYTF. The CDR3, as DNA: TGTGCCAGCAGCCCAGATCAGGCGGCTTACACCTTC. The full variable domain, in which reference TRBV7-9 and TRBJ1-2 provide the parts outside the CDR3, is DTGVSQNPRHKITKRGQNVTFRCDPISEHNRLYWYRQTLGQGPEFLTYFQNEAQLEKSRLLSDRFSAERPKGSFSTLEIQRTEQGDSAMYLCASSPDQAAYTFGSGTRLTVV.

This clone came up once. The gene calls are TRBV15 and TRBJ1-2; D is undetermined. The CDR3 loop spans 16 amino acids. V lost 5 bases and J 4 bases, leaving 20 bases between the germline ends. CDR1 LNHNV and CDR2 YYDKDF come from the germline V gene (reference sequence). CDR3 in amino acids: CATSLHWCGKTYGYTF. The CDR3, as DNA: TGTGCCACCAGCCTCCATTGGTGTGGAAAGACCTATGGCTACACCTTC.

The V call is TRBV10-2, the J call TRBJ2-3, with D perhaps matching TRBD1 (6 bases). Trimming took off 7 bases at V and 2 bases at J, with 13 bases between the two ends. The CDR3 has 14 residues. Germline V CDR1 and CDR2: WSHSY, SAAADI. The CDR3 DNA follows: TGCGCCAGCAAGCCAGGGGCCCTCACAGATACGCAGTATTTT. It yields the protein CASKPGALTDTQYF.